This entry concerns a single TCR beta chain. This entry is derived from a study of blood T cell repertoires in COVID-19. Across the whole study: Specimens from acute and convalescent COVID-19 originated in the United States, Italy and Spain. T cells, B-cell-depleted T cells, or PBMCs supplied cDNA or gDNA.

How the authors handled the data: Counts of nucleated cells, estimated from reference gene primer amplification, were obtained. Produced via immunoSEQ multiplex PCR; TCRdb's table is partial and in-frame only. The V and J calls and clone size were taken over from that table, and D and trimming were inferred from the DNA. The data show some 260,000 clones, 88% seen once. V lost 5 bases and J lost 4, with 14 bases in between. The CDR3 totals 15 residues. CDR1 is KGHSH, CDR2 LQKENI, per germline. The specimen sequenced was peripheral blood. The TCR originated in a man aged 80 or over with acute or convalescent COVID-19. J is TRBJ1-4 and V is TRBV18; D may be TRBD1 (6 bases). This CDR3 reads CASSSDRTFNEKLFF. CDR3 nucleotide sequence: TGTGCCAGCTCATCTGACAGGACTTTTAATGAAAAACTGTTTTTT.